This T cell receptor beta chain comes out of a study of cytomegalovirus exposure and HLA in healthy donors. On the study more broadly: A previous analysis identified 117 million unique TCR beta sequences derived from 180 million or so T cells. Study-wide findings and caveats: Most of the TCR beta V segments (in an earlier analysis) were productive either about 87% or about 30% of the time. A link between a missense DCLRE1C variant and TCR beta V- and J-gene trimming emerged from a later analysis.

This clone came up once. What it binds is unknown. Looked up from germline, CDR1 is KGHSH and CDR2 is LQKENI. The CDR3 length is 16 residues. Unmatched junction bases numbered 14, after V lost 3 bases and J lost 7 bases. Primers for the PCR totalled 60 Vbeta and 13 Jbeta. Produced via immunoSEQ multiplex PCR; TCRdb's table is partial and in-frame only. Of under 200,000 clones in the sample, roughly 68% were seen once. The chain links TRBV18 to TRBJ2-5; 7 bases are shared with TRBD1. The sequence was collected from a woman in her twenties or thirties in good health and CMV-seronegative. Sequenced material: PBMCs. As DNA, the CDR3 is TGTGCCAGCTCACCTAGCGTGGGACAGACCGTGGCGACCCAGTACTTC. It codes for CASSPSVGQTVATQYF.